This T cell receptor (beta chain) was sequenced in a study of blood T cell repertoires in COVID-19 (dated by TCRdb to 2019 to 2021). As for the study more broadly: Samples covering the acute and convalescent phases of COVID-19 were provided by collaborators in the United States, Italy and Spain. The material from the prospective study consisted of cDNA or gDNA derived from T cells, B-cell-depleted T cells, or PBMCs. Deeply sampled blood TCRbeta repertoires from subjects exposed to, actively infected with, or recovered from COVID-19 were included in the dataset. The repertoires were released in a freely available public database meant as a resource for research on the immune response to SARS-CoV-2. Samples came from the ongoing ImmuneRACE study (first 160 participants) plus 1,254 subjects from 6 global collaborators. A de-identified subject ID, COVID-19 status, age in years and sex were almost always included in the sample metadata. Where available, HLA class I and class II types were obtained from metadata supplied by the sample provider rather than from assay-based typing. Study-wide conclusions, independent of this receptor: The quantity of clinical and demographic metadata differed by source and by participant and was supplied without curation.

Concerning this clone itself: No cognate antigen has been identified for it. No much larger clone exists at a distance of one base, and base qualities are not known.

The CDR3 contains 13 residues, cysteine and phenylalanine counted. Only the CDR3 DNA stays, 39 bases, in frame from base 1. From the germline V gene, CDR1 is SGHTA and CDR2 is FQGNSA. V is shortened by 4 bases, J by 7 bases, and the region joining them spans 10 bases. TCRbeta CDR3 regions were amplified from genomic DNA by means of the immunoSEQ Assay, a bias-controlled multiplex PCR. On the study's bioinformatics: Within the assay, amplification of reference gene primers was used to estimate how many nucleated cells each sample contained. To quantify the absolute abundance of each unique TCRbeta CDR3 rearrangement, sequence reads were collapsed and filtered. For each sample, productive Simpson clonality was calculated as the square root of Simpson's diversity index across productive rearrangements. What TCRdb holds here is the immuneACCESS table cut down to in-frame rearrangements. Part of the clones is not present; checked against another copy, under half of the missing clones reflect an unresolved V gene, and the others are unexplained. V and J calls and clone size are those listed in that table; D and trimming were worked out from the DNA. In all, the sample holds roughly 110,000 clones, and about two thirds of those were seen once. The ten largest clones capture about 0.85% of the sample.

The collaborating institutions used their own protocols to collect whole blood in K2EDTA tubes. For TCRbeta analysis, collaborator samples were shipped as frozen whole blood, as isolated PBMCs, or as DNA extracted from either sample type. The specimen sequenced was peripheral blood. The clonotype comes from a human donor with acute or convalescent COVID-19. The donor label of this sample is uncertain. The chain couples TRBV7-2 to TRBJ2-2; no D gene can be assigned with confidence. The DNA reads as follows: TGTGCCAGCAGCTCCTTAGCATACGGGGAGCTGTTTTTT. This codes for CASSSLAYGELFF. With the rest looked up from the reference TRBV7-2 and TRBJ2-2 genes rather than sequenced, the full variable domain is GAGVSQSPSNKVTEKGKDVELRCDPISGHTALYWYRQSLGQGLEFLIYFQGNSAPDKSGLPSDRFSAERTGGSVSTLTIQRTQQEDSAVYLCASSSLAYGELFFGEGSRLTVL.